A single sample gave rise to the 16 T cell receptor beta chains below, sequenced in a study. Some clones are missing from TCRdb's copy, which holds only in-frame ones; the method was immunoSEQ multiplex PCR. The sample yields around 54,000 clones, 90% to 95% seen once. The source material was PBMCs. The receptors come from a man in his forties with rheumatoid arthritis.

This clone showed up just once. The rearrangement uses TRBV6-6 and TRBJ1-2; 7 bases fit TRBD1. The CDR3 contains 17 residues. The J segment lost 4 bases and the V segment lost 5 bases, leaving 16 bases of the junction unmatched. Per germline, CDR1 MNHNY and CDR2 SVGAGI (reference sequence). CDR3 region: CASSRWDSLKGAYGYTF. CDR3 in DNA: TGTGCCAGCAGTCGATGGGACAGTCTTAAGGGGGCCTATGGCTACACCTTC.

The CDR3 loop reads CASSPRQRYGYTF. The CDR3 DNA follows: TGTGCCAGCAGCCCCAGGCAGCGCTATGGCTACACCTTC. The V call is TRBV7-2, the J call TRBJ1-2; D not resolved. The CDR3 is made up of 13 amino acids. V was clipped by 5 bases and J by 4 bases, with 11 bases between them. Germline loops: CDR1 SGHTA, CDR2 FQGNSA.

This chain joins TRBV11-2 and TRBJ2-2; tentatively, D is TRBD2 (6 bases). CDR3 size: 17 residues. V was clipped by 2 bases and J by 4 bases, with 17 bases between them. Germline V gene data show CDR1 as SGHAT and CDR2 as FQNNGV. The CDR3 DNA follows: TGTGCCAGCAGCTTATTACCCCCCGGGAGCGGCACCGGGGAGCTGTTTTTT. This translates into CASSLLPPGSGTGELFF.

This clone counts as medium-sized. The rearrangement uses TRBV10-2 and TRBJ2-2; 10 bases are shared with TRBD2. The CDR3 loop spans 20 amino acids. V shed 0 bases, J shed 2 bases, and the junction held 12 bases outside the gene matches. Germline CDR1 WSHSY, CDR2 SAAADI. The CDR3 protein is CASSESGTSDPRPNTGELFF. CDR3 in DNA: TGCGCCAGCAGTGAGTCAGGGACTAGCGACCCGAGGCCAAACACCGGGGAGCTGTTTTTT.

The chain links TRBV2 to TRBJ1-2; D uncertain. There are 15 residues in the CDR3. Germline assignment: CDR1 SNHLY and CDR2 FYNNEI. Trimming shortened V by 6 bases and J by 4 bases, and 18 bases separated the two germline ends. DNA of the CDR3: TGTGCCAGCAGGAAATACGAGCTGGAGGGCTATGGCTACACCTTC. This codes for CASRKYELEGYGYTF.

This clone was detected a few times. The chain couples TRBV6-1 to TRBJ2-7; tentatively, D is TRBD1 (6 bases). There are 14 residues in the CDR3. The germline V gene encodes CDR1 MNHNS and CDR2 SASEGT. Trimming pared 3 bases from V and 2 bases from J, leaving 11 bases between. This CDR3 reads CASSEGWDTYEQYF. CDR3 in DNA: TGTGCCAGCAGTGAGGGATGGGACACCTACGAGCAGTACTTC.

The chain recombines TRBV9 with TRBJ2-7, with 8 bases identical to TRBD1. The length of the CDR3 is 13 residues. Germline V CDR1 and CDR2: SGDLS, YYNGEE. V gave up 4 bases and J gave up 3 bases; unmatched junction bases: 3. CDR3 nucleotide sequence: TGTGCCAGCAGCCCTGGACAGGGCTACGAGCAGTACTTC. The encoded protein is CASSPGQGYEQYF.

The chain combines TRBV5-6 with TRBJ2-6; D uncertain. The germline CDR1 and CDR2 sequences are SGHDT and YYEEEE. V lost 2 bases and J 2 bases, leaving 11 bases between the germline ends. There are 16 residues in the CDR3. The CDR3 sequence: CASSFRRQAGANVLTF. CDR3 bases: TGTGCCAGCAGCTTCCGGCGTCAGGCTGGGGCCAACGTCCTGACTTTC.

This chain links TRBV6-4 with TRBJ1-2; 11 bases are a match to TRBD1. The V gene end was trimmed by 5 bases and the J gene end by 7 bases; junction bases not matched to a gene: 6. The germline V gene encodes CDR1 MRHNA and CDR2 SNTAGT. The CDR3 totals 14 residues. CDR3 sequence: CASSRDRGFGGYTF. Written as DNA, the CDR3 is TGTGCCAGCAGTAGGGACAGGGGGTTTGGTGGCTACACCTTC.

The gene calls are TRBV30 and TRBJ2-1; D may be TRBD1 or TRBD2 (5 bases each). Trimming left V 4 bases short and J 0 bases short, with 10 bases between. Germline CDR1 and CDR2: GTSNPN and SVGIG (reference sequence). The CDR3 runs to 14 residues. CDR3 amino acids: CAWNRDGSYNEQFF. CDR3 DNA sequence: TGTGCCTGGAACCGGGACGGCTCCTACAATGAGCAGTTCTTC.

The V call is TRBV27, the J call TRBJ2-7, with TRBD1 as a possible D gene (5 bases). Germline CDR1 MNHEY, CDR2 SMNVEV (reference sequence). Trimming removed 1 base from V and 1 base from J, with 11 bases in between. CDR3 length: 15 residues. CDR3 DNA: TGTGCCAGCAGTTTATATGCAGGGCCGTCCTACGAGCAGTACTTC. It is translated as CASSLYAGPSYEQYF.

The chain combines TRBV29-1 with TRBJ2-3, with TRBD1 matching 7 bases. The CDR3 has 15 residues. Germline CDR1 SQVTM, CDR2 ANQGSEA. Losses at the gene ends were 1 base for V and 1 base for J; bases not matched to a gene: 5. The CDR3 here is CSVEARQGRTDTQYF. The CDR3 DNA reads TGCAGCGTTGAAGCCCGACAGGGCCGCACAGATACGCAGTATTTT.

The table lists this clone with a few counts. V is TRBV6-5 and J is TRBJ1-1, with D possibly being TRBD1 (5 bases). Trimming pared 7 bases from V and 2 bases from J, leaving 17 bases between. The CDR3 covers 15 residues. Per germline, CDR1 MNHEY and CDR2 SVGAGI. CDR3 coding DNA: TGTGCCAGCATCGAGCCGGGACCACACAACACTGAAGCTTTCTTT. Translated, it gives CASIEPGPHNTEAFF.

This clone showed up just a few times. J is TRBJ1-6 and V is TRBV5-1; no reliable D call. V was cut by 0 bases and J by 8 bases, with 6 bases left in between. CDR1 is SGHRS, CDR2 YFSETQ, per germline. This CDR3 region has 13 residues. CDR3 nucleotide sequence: TGCGCCAGCAGCTTGGTTGTGGATTCACCCCTCCACTTT. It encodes CASSLVVDSPLHF.

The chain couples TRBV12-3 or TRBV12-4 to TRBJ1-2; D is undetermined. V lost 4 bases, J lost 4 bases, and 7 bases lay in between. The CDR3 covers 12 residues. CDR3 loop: CASSSYTYGYTF. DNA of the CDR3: TGTGCCAGCAGTTCCTATACCTATGGCTACACCTTC.

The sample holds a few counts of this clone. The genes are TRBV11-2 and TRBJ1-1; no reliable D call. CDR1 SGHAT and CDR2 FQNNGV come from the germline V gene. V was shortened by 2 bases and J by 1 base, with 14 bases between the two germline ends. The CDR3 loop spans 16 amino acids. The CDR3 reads CASSLKFGVSNTEAFF. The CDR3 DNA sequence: TGTGCCAGCAGCTTAAAATTTGGGGTTTCGAACACTGAAGCTTTCTTT.